Sequencing of this T cell receptor beta chain was carried out in a study of control samples from healthy donors and cancer patients. The data were produced by immunoSEQ multiplex PCR, yet TCRdb's version contains in-frame clones alone and is incomplete. This sample has approximately 100,000 clones, with almost 85% found just once. V dropped 3 bases and J dropped 12; count of bases not matched to a gene: 6. This CDR3 is built from 11 residues. The V gene's germline CDR1 is DFQATT and CDR2 SNEGSKA (reference sequence). The chain links TRBV20-1 to TRBJ1-2; 8 bases match TRBD1. The sequenced sample was blood. The clonotype comes from a man in his 60s in good health. CDR3 sequence (DNA): TGCAGTGCTAGCCGGGACAGGTCCCACACCTTC. It translates to CSASRDRSHTF.